This T cell receptor beta chain was observed in a study of blood T cells in healthy people across ages. Together with a sample-barcoded 5' primer, a J-beta primer mix was included in a second PCR lasting roughly 6 to 12 cycles. Each cDNA molecule was tagged by a template-switch adaptor that had 12 random nucleotides. TCRdb re-analysed the 5' RACE reads in MiXCR, keeping a single row per CDR3 protein. This table holds 1,500,000 or so distinct CDR3 sequences, 35% to 45% found once. Germline V gene sequence: CDR1 SQVTM, CDR2 ANQGSEA. The CDR3 loop spans 13 amino acids. Overall study results and limits: There was a strong correlation between TCR beta diversity and naive T cell percentage. A roughly linear age-dependent decrease characterized TCR beta diversity per million T cells.

This clonotype turned up a few times. Its antigen is not identified. The junction departs from germline at one end; a sequencing error may be responsible. The sequence derives from a woman aged 18-29 years in good health. The chain combines TRBV29-1 with TRBJ2-5, with 7 positions matching TRBD1. Material: blood. For the CDR3, the DNA is TGCAGCGCTGAAACAGGGGCGCAGGAGACCCAGTACTTC. Amino acids: CSAETGAQETQYF.